The source of this T cell receptor (beta chain) is a study of cytomegalovirus exposure and HLA in healthy donors. Per germline, CDR1 MNHEY and CDR2 SVGAGI. The V segment lost 2 bases and the J segment 3 bases; nucleotides outside the gene matches: 2. CDR3 length: 15 amino acids. The PCR was carried out with 60 Vbeta primers and 13 Jbeta primers. The table came from immunoSEQ multiplex PCR; TCRdb's copy has only in-frame clones and leaves some out. There are 150,000 to 200,000 clones in the sample; around 83% occur only once, and around 1.7% lies in the top ten. The TCR sequence derives from a woman under 30 in good health and CMV-seronegative. V and J are TRBV6-5 and TRBJ2-1; 9 bases match TRBD2. Sequences were obtained from PBMCs. CDR3 sequence reads: CASSYGGRGYNEQFF. The CDR3 DNA follows: TGTGCCAGCAGTTACGGCGGGAGGGGCTACAATGAGCAGTTCTTC.